This T cell receptor (beta chain) was captured by sequencing in a study of long-term antiretroviral therapy in people with HIV. Study outcomes and limitations: HIV repertoires spanned narrower CDR3 length ranges than controls. Clones with expansion before ART led the repertoire at all time points. ART-treated samples gained diversity yet remained below transplant donor controls.

A word on this clone: Antigen: not known.

Running of the v3.0 immunoSEQ assay took place at survey level. The data were produced by immunoSEQ multiplex PCR, yet TCRdb's version contains in-frame clones alone and is incomplete. The table has tens of thousands of clones, about 97% seen once. This CDR3 is built from 14 residues. Germline CDR1 is LGHNA and CDR2 is YNFKEQ. J was trimmed by 3 bases and V by 3 bases; bases with no gene match: 4. Sequenced here: unsorted PBMCs, sampled 6.9 years after starting antiretroviral therapy. This clonotype was obtained from a man aged 30 to 45 with HIV. The rearrangement uses TRBV4-2 and TRBJ1-1; 7 nucleotides match TRBD1. CDR3 nucleotide sequence: TGTGCCAGCAGCCAGGGTGACAGGGACACTGAAGCTTTCTTT. This gives the protein CASSQGDRDTEAFF.